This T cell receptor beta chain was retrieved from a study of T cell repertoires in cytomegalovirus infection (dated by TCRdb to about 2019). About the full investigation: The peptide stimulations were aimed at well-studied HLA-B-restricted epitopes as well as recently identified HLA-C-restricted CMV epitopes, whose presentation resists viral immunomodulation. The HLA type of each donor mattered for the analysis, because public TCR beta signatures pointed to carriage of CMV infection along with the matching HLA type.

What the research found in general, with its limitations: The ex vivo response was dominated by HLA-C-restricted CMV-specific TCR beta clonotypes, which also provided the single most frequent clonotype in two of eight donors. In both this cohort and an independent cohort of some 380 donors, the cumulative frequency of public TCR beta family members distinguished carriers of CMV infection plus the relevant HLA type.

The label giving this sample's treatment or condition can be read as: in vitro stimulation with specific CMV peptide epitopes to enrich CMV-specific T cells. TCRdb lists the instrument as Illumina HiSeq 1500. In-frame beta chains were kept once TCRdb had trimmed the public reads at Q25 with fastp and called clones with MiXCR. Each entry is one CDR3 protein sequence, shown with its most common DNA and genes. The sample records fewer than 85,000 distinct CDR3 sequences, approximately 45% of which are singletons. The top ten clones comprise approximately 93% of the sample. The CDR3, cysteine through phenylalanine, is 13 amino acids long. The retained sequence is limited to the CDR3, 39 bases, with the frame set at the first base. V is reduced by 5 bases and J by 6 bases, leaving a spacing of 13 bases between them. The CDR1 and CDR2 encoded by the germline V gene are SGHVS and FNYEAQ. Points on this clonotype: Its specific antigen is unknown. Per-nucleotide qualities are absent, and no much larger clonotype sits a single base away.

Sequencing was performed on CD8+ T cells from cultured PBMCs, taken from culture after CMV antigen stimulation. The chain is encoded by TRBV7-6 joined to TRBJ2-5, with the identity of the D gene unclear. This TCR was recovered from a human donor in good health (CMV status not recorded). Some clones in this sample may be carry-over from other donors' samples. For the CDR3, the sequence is CASSQGPKKTQYF. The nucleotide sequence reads TGTGCCAGCAGCCAAGGACCAAAGAAGACCCAGTACTTC.